This TCR beta chain was captured by sequencing in a study of cytotoxic CD8 clonotypes in ibrutinib-treated CLL. Overall study: Median treatment time before response sampling was over 9 months, range 6 to 36.

For this clone: The antigen is undetermined.

The protocol was immunoSEQ multiplex PCR, while the TCRdb copy is restricted to in-frame clones and leaves out a portion. The sample lists approximately 70,000 clones; about nine tenths were seen once. For TCR beta libraries, roughly 2 micrograms of genomic DNA were obtained from cryopreserved PBMCs. The germline V gene encodes CDR1 LNHDA and CDR2 SQIVND (reference sequence). Trimming at V came to 5 bases and at J to 4 bases, leaving 11 bases not matched to a gene. The CDR3 runs to 17 residues. General study results and limits: Patients had baseline clonality above age-matched healthy donors, and this clonality moved with circulating CD8+ T-cell counts. Once treatment began, public clonotypes, which were uncommon, contracted or stayed stable.

This sequence joins TRBV19 and TRBJ2-7; 13 nucleotides agree with TRBD2. The input for sequencing was PBMCs, taken after 12 months of ibrutinib treatment. This TCR came from a human donor with chronic lymphocytic leukemia. CDR3 bases: TGTGCCAGTAGTCTGACTAGCGGGAGGCCCGGGGCATACGAGCAGTACTTC. This translates into CASSLTSGRPGAYEQYF.